The 20 T cell receptor beta chains below all came from one sample that was sequenced in a study of blood T cell repertoires in COVID-19. Only in-frame clones appear in the TCRdb table, and some are missing; sequencing was by immunoSEQ multiplex PCR. The repertoire holds fewer than 350,000 clones, with around 87% as singletons. Sequencing input: peripheral blood. The receptor source for this set is a woman aged 50 to 60 who had recovered from COVID-19.

This clone is a singleton in its sample. The V gene is TRBV30, the J gene TRBJ1-3; D unclear. CDR1 and CDR2 (germline): GTSNPN, SVGIG (reference sequence). The CDR3 covers 15 residues. The V gene lost 0 bases and the J gene lost 2 bases, with 11 bases spanning the gap. DNA for the CDR3: TGTGCCTGGAGTGTACTTCCAGGAACTGGAAACACCATATATTTT. Amino acid sequence: CAWSVLPGTGNTIYF.

The V and J genes are TRBV6-5 and TRBJ1-2, with unresolved D. The CDR3 loop spans 12 amino acids. V was clipped by 7 bases and J by 2 bases, with 8 bases between them. CDR1 and CDR2 from the germline V gene are MNHEY and SVGAGI. The CDR3 bases are TGTGCCAGCATCACGGGAAACTATGGCTACACCTTC. Encoded protein: CASITGNYGYTF.

This clone was recorded once. This chain joins TRBV7-2 and TRBJ1-1; D is perhaps TRBD1 (5 bases). The CDR3 sequence is 14 residues long. The germline CDR1 and CDR2 sequences are SGHTA and FQGNSA. With 0 bases removed from V and 0 bases from J, the gap between germline ends came to 5 bases. The CDR3 protein is CASSLATVNTEAFF. DNA for the CDR3: TGTGCCAGCAGCTTAGCGACAGTGAACACTGAAGCTTTCTTT.

The chain uses TRBV14 and TRBJ1-1; 8 positions match TRBD1. The CDR3 totals 13 residues. Germline trimming cut 0 bases from V and 11 bases from J; bases unmatched to any gene: 5. Germline assignment: CDR1 SGHDN and CDR2 FVKESK. The CDR3: CASSQDSRGQAFF. In DNA form, the CDR3 reads TGTGCCAGCAGCCAAGACTCCAGGGGGCAGGCTTTCTTT.

This chain joins TRBV28 and TRBJ2-7; 9 bases match TRBD1. J gave up 2 bases and V 6 bases, and 11 bases lay outside the gene matches. Germline V gene sequence: CDR1 MDHEN, CDR2 SYDVKM. The CDR3 length is 16 residues. The CDR3 sequence: CASRSTGTGIPYEQYF. In DNA, the CDR3 is TGTGCCAGCAGGAGTACCGGGACAGGGATTCCCTACGAGCAGTACTTC.

This clone was recorded a few times. The J gene is TRBJ2-2, the V gene TRBV19, with 9 nucleotides matching TRBD2. Germline CDR1 and CDR2: LNHDA and SQIVND (reference sequence). This CDR3 comprises 18 residues. V shed 0 bases, J shed 11 bases, and the junction held 16 bases outside the gene matches. The CDR3 DNA sequence: TGTGCCAGTAGTATAGATACTCCGACCGGGACTAGCCTCGGAGAGCTGTTTTTT. Protein: CASSIDTPTGTSLGELFF.

The J gene is TRBJ1-5, the V gene TRBV28, with a possible D match to TRBD1 (5 bases). V gave up 1 base and J gave up 5 bases, with 18 bases separating them. This CDR3 has 17 residues. The germline gives CDR1 MDHEN, CDR2 SYDVKM. The CDR3 is CASSLSVGRDFDQPQHF. The DNA of the CDR3 is TGTGCCAGCAGTTTATCCGTGGGCAGGGACTTTGATCAGCCCCAGCATTTT.

CDR3 sequence reads: CAWTSTSSYNEQFF. CDR3 DNA: TGTGCCTGGACCAGTACGTCGTCCTACAATGAGCAGTTCTTC. The rearrangement links TRBV30 to TRBJ2-1, with unresolved D. Trimming took 4 bases from V and 1 from J, leaving 11 bases between them. CDR3 length: 14 amino acids. The germline gives CDR1 GTSNPN, CDR2 SVGIG (reference sequence).

The V call is TRBV3-1 (or the pseudogene TRBV3-2), the J call TRBJ2-1; TRBD2 agrees at 12 bases. V lost 0 bases to trimming and J lost 6 bases; unmatched junction nucleotides: 0. This CDR3 is 15 amino acids long. CDR1 and CDR2 from the germline V gene are LGHDT and YNNKEL (reference sequence). In DNA form, the CDR3 reads TGTGCCAGCAGCCAAGAGGGACTAGCGGGCAATGAGCAGTTCTTC. This encodes CASSQEGLAGNEQFF.

This clone was found a few times. The chain is built from TRBV5-1 and TRBJ2-2, with a weak D call TRBD1 (5 bases). The V gene's germline CDR1 is SGHRS and CDR2 YFSETQ. Trimming removed 3 bases from V and 4 bases from J, with 10 bases in between. This CDR3 spans 14 amino acids. This chain's CDR3 is CASSWEGATGELFF. CDR3 DNA: TGCGCCAGCAGCTGGGAAGGGGCCACCGGGGAGCTGTTTTTT.

This chain connects TRBV27 to TRBJ1-2, with D possibly being TRBD1 (6 bases). Trimming removed 1 base at V and 3 bases at J, with 15 bases between. From germline, CDR1 is MNHEY and CDR2 SMNVEV (reference sequence). The CDR3 totals 16 residues. CDR3 in amino acids: CASSLYGPQGHYGYTF. Here the CDR3 DNA reads TGTGCCAGCAGTTTATATGGCCCTCAGGGGCACTATGGCTACACCTTC.

This sequence joins TRBV6-6 and TRBJ2-1; 7 nucleotides line up with TRBD1. The CDR3 is 11 amino acids. J lost 13 bases, V lost 5 bases, and 5 bases had no gene match. The V gene's germline CDR1 is MNHNY and CDR2 SVGAGI (reference sequence). The CDR3 nucleotides read TGTGCCAGCAGTACCGACAGGGAACAGTTCTTC. This sequence encodes CASSTDREQFF.

The rearrangement uses TRBV3-1 (or the pseudogene TRBV3-2) and TRBJ1-2; D possibly corresponds to TRBD1 (6 bases). The CDR3 contains 16 residues. The V end was cut by 5 bases, the J end by 7 bases, with 23 bases between. The germline gives CDR1 LGHDT, CDR2 YNNKEL (reference sequence). The CDR3 spells CASSSRGGVRYGGYTF. The CDR3 DNA reads TGTGCCAGCAGCTCCAGAGGGGGGGTAAGGTACGGTGGCTACACCTTC.

The chain is built from TRBV12-5 and TRBJ1-5, with 8 bases matching TRBD1. Germline lookup yields CDR1 LGHNT and CDR2 FRNRAP. The CDR3 is 13 amino acids. V dropped 6 bases and J dropped 2; count of bases not matched to a gene: 0. CDR3 DNA: TGTGCTAGTGGGACAGGGGGCAATCAGCCCCAGCATTTT. Protein: CASGTGGNQPQHF.

This chain joins TRBV6-5 and TRBJ1-4, with a tentative D call TRBD1 (6 bases). The CDR3 covers 14 residues. Between the trimmed V and J ends, which lost 6 bases and 8 bases, there was a span of 16 bases. The germline CDR1 and CDR2 sequences are MNHEY and SVGAGI. CDR3 nucleotide sequence: TGTGCCAGCAGACCCAACAGGGTTTTAGAAAAACTGTTTTTT. It is translated as CASRPNRVLEKLFF.

This chain links TRBV29-1 with TRBJ2-3; 10 bases line up with TRBD2. After removal of 3 bases from V and 2 bases from J, the junction contained 11 bases not matched to a gene. The CDR3 has 17 amino acids. Germline V lookup: CDR1 SQVTM, CDR2 ANQGSEA. The CDR3: CSVDTTQRGGFTDTQYF. The CDR3 nucleotides read TGCAGCGTTGATACCACGCAGCGGGGGGGATTCACAGATACGCAGTATTTT.

The V and J genes are TRBV19 and TRBJ1-5; 8 bases match TRBD1. After removal of 5 bases from V and 0 bases from J, the junction contained 9 bases not matched to a gene. The CDR3 is 17 amino acids. CDR1 is LNHDA and CDR2 is SQIVND in the germline V gene (reference sequence). The CDR3 reads CASSQGQGAPSNQPQHF. The CDR3 DNA reads as TGTGCCAGTAGTCAGGGGCAGGGGGCCCCTAGCAATCAGCCCCAGCATTTT. Full variable domain (missing parts from reference TRBV19 and TRBJ1-5): DGGITQSPKYLFRKEGQNVTLSCEQNLNHDAMYWYRQDPGQGLRLIYYSQIVNDFQKGDIAEGYSVSREKKESFPLTVTSAQKNPTAFYLCASSQGQGAPSNQPQHFGDGTRLSIL.

The chain is built from TRBV19 and TRBJ1-6; 7 nucleotides line up with TRBD1. Germline V CDR1 and CDR2: LNHDA, SQIVND (reference sequence). This CDR3 has 15 residues. The V and J ends lost 4 bases and 5 bases, in that order; junction bases with no gene match: 5. The CDR3 DNA reads TGTGCCAGTAGTACCTCGGGACAGAATAATTCACCCCTCCACTTT. Amino acids: CASSTSGQNNSPLHF.

This clone was found once. V and J are TRBV7-2 and TRBJ1-5, with 8 bases identical to TRBD1. The germline V gene encodes CDR1 SGHTA and CDR2 FQGNSA. The CDR3 sequence is 15 residues long. Trimming took 5 bases from V and 6 from J; bases not matched to a gene: 9. The CDR3, as DNA: TGTGCCAGCAGCCTTCAGGGGGCGCTTGTTCAGCCCCAGCATTTT. This translates into CASSLQGALVQPQHF.

The V call is TRBV20-1, the J call TRBJ1-2; TRBD1 is a possible D gene (5 bases). The CDR3 covers 11 residues. Trimming left V 6 bases short and J 7 bases short, with 12 bases between. The germline CDR1 and CDR2 sequences are DFQATT and SNEGSKA (reference sequence). Here the CDR3 DNA reads TGCAGTGCCACAGGTCTCGGTGGCTACACCTTC. It is translated as CSATGLGGYTF.